The 21 T cell receptor beta chains presented below share a single source sample, sequenced in a study of spatial heterogeneity in lung cancer. Indicated time point: sample taken at primary tumor resection. Sequencing covered unsorted whole RNA taken from tumor, nontumor lung or frozen PBMC. TCRdb itself ran the 5' RACE reads through MiXCR, one entry per CDR3 protein. The sample contains about 36,000 distinct CDR3 sequences, less than 5.5% of which appear only once. Sequenced material: PBMCs, taken at surgery. The receptors shown here come from a female donor with early-stage non-small cell lung cancer.

There are many counts of this clonotype. The rearrangement links TRBV3-1 to TRBJ1-2; tentatively, D is TRBD1 (5 bases). The CDR3 is 15 residues long. V was pared by 0 bases and J by 5 bases, with 13 bases between. CDR1 is LGHDT, CDR2 YNNKEL, per germline (reference sequence). The CDR3 nucleotides read TGTGCCAGCAGCCAAGACCCAGGGTCCGCTTATGGCTACACCTTC. Protein sequence: CASSQDPGSAYGYTF.

The V call is TRBV15, the J call TRBJ2-7; D ambiguous. CDR3 length equals 14 residues. CDR1 is LNHNV and CDR2 is YYDKDF in the germline V gene (reference sequence). V shed 7 bases and J shed 4 bases, with 17 bases lying between them. Here the CDR3 DNA reads TGTGCCACCACCACAGACCCCCAGGCGTACGAGCAGTACTTC. Encoded protein: CATTTDPQAYEQYF. Together with reference TRBV15 and TRBJ2-7, the CDR3 gives the full variable domain: DAMVIQNPRYQVTQFGKPVTLSCSQTLNHNVMYWYQQKSSQAPKLLFHYYDKDFNNEADTPDNFQSRRPNTSFCFLDIRSPGLGDTAMYLCATTTDPQAYEQYFGPGTRLTVT.

This clonotype was picked up many times. The V and J genes are TRBV24-1 and TRBJ2-3; 13 nucleotides match TRBD2. There are 16 residues in the CDR3. V shed 6 bases and J 2 bases; nucleotides not matched to a gene: 4. Germline V gives CDR1 KGHDR, CDR2 SFDVKD. The CDR3 loop is CATSTGTSGITDTQYF. In nucleotides, the CDR3 is TGTGCCACCAGTACCGGGACTAGCGGGATCACAGATACGCAGTATTTT.

This clonotype has ten or more counts. The V call is TRBV20-1, the J call TRBJ1-2; 7 nucleotides match TRBD1. Germline CDR1 is DFQATT and CDR2 is SNEGSKA (reference sequence). The CDR3 contains 12 residues. The DNA for the CDR3 is TGCAGCGCAGACAGGGATAGCTATGGCTACACCTTC. Protein product: CSADRDSYGYTF.

This chain connects TRBV5-6 to TRBJ1-6; D is unresolved. Germline CDR1 and CDR2: SGHDT and YYEEEE. The CDR3 has 13 amino acids. V was trimmed by 1 base and J by 14 bases, leaving 13 bases between them. CDR3 residues: CASSLTPLDALHF. The CDR3 DNA sequence: TGTGCCAGCAGCTTGACCCCGTTGGATGCCCTCCACTTT.

This clonotype was seen many times. This chain connects TRBV20-1 to TRBJ1-5; TRBD1 matches at 7 bases. CDR1 and CDR2 (germline): DFQATT, SNEGSKA (reference sequence). The CDR3 loop spans 17 amino acids. The V and J ends lost 0 bases and 0 bases, in that order; junction bases with no gene match: 8. CDR3 region: CSARDSGRGYSNQPQHF. The DNA for the CDR3 is TGCAGTGCTAGAGATAGTGGCAGGGGGTATAGCAATCAGCCCCAGCATTTT.

This clonotype was picked up many times. This chain uses TRBV4-3 with TRBJ1-1; tentatively, D is TRBD1 (5 bases). With 4 bases removed from V and 11 bases from J, the gap between germline ends came to 17 bases. The CDR3 is 13 amino acids. CDR1 LGHNA and CDR2 YSLEER come from the germline V gene. Here the CDR3 DNA reads TGCGCCAGCAGCCGCGGGGACCCATCCGCGGCTTTCTTT. Its translation: CASSRGDPSAAFF.

The chain employs TRBV3-1 and TRBJ2-7; no clear D. V was pared by 1 base and J by 2 bases, with 15 bases between. CDR1 LGHDT and CDR2 YNNKEL come from the germline V gene (reference sequence). The CDR3 covers 16 residues. The CDR3 spells CASSQGGRLGTYEQYF. The CDR3 bases are TGTGCCAGCAGCCAAGGAGGCCGCCTGGGGACCTACGAGCAGTACTTC.

The table lists this clonotype with many counts. The chain uses TRBV7-3 and TRBJ2-2; D is unresolved. Germline V gene data show CDR1 as SGHTA and CDR2 as FQGTGA. The V end was cut by 1 base, the J end by 5 bases, with 5 bases between. This CDR3 is 13 amino acids long. CDR3 amino acids: CASSLIETGELFF. In DNA form, the CDR3 reads TGTGCCAGCAGCTTAATCGAGACCGGGGAGCTGTTTTTT.

This clonotype was seen ten or more times. The chain links TRBV7-2 to TRBJ2-5, with 7 nucleotides matching TRBD1. Germline V gene lookup returns CDR1 SGHTA and CDR2 FQGNSA. V trimming: 3 bases; J trimming: 10 bases; junction bases outside the gene matches: 8. The CDR3 runs to 13 residues. Here the CDR3 reads CASSLGQLTDQYF. The CDR3 nucleotides are TGTGCCAGCAGCTTGGGACAGTTGACGGACCAGTACTTC.

This clonotype was observed at least ten times. This chain connects TRBV29-1 to TRBJ2-1; D is perhaps TRBD1 or TRBD2 (6 bases each). The ends were cut back, 4 bases at V and 7 bases at J, with 20 bases in the middle. This CDR3 comprises 15 residues. Germline V CDR1 and CDR2: SQVTM, ANQGSEA. The CDR3, as DNA: TGCAGCGTTGTACCGGGGGCGACCGAATGGAATGAGCAGTTCTTC. It is translated as CSVVPGATEWNEQFF.

This clonotype was observed at least ten times. The V call is TRBV20-1, the J call TRBJ2-1; D perhaps matches TRBD2 (6 bases). The CDR3 is 15 residues long. V lost 3 bases, J lost 3 bases, and 15 bases lay in between. CDR1 DFQATT and CDR2 SNEGSKA come from the germline V gene (reference sequence). The CDR3 DNA follows: TGCAGTGCTAGGGCCTGGGGACTCCGCTACAATGAGCAGTTCTTC. Its protein is CSARAWGLRYNEQFF.

This clonotype came up many times. The chain links TRBV27 to TRBJ2-7; D is perhaps TRBD1 or TRBD2 (5 bases each). The germline CDR1 and CDR2 sequences are MNHEY and SMNVEV (reference sequence). With 6 bases removed from V and 3 bases from J, the gap between germline ends came to 15 bases. The CDR3 covers 14 residues. CDR3 loop: CASSLLGTIYEQYF. CDR3 bases: TGTGCCAGCAGCCTGCTCGGGACCATCTACGAGCAGTACTTC.

This clonotype was recorded at least ten times. The CDR3 reads CASMNLGYNEQFF. The CDR3, as DNA: TGTGCCAGCATGAATCTCGGGTACAATGAGCAGTTCTTC. The chain employs TRBV6-1 and TRBJ2-1; no clear D. The CDR3 has 13 amino acids. V lost 7 bases to trimming and J lost 4 bases, with 11 bases between them. Germline-derived CDR1 and CDR2 are MNHNS and SASEGT.

In its sample, this clonotype was seen many times. The chain uses TRBV20-1 and TRBJ2-3; D call uncertain. Germline loops: CDR1 DFQATT, CDR2 SNEGSKA (reference sequence). The CDR3 sequence is 13 residues long. Trimming removed 6 bases at V and 2 bases at J, with 12 bases between. CDR3 residues: CSAAASNTDTQYF. The CDR3 nucleotides are TGCAGTGCCGCGGCTTCAAACACAGATACGCAGTATTTT.

CDR3 DNA: TGCAGTGTAGGGGACAATGCCTACGAGCAGTACTTC. This sequence encodes CSVGDNAYEQYF. The genes are TRBV20-1 and TRBJ2-7; perhaps TRBD1 as D (6 bases). V lost 7 bases and J 2 bases, leaving 12 bases between the germline ends. The CDR3 spans 12 residues. Germline loops: CDR1 DFQATT, CDR2 SNEGSKA (reference sequence).

This clonotype was recorded at least ten times. The rearrangement uses TRBV5-1 and TRBJ2-3, with TRBD2 identical over 7 bases. Germline lookup yields CDR1 SGHRS and CDR2 YFSETQ. Trimming cost V 5 bases and J 6 bases; bases outside gene matches: 3. This CDR3 contains 12 residues. CDR3 DNA sequence: TGCGCCAGCAGTGGTAGCGGGGATACGCAGTATTTT. This encodes CASSGSGDTQYF.

This chain uses TRBV7-2 with TRBJ2-1; D is undetermined. Trimming removed 3 bases at V and 7 bases at J, with 13 bases between. CDR1 and CDR2 (germline): SGHTA, FQGNSA. The CDR3 consists of 14 residues. CDR3: CASSLQNQENEQFF. Written as DNA, the CDR3 is TGTGCCAGCAGCTTGCAAAATCAAGAGAATGAGCAGTTCTTC.

This clonotype was detected many times. The chain combines TRBV28 with TRBJ1-1; 8 nucleotides line up with TRBD1. This CDR3 is 16 amino acids long. Germline V gene sequence: CDR1 MDHEN, CDR2 SYDVKM. The V segment lost 5 bases and the J segment 0 bases; nucleotides outside the gene matches: 8. In DNA, the CDR3 is TGTGCCAGCAGTCCAACGACAGGGGCCGTGAACACTGAAGCTTTCTTT. It codes for CASSPTTGAVNTEAFF.

In DNA form, the CDR3 reads TGCGCCAGCAGCGGGGGGAAGGGGCTACGGGCAGATACGCAGTATTTT. Its protein is CASSGGKGLRADTQYF. The chain couples TRBV10-1 to TRBJ2-3; 7 bases agree with TRBD2. The CDR3 is 16 residues long. J gave up 4 bases and V 6 bases, and 13 bases lay outside the gene matches. CDR1 and CDR2 from the germline V gene are WNHNN and SYGVQD (reference sequence).

This chain joins TRBV5-1 and TRBJ2-5; 8 bases line up with TRBD2. V lost 0 bases, J lost 4 bases, and 2 bases stayed unmatched. The CDR3 has 14 residues. Germline CDR1 reads SGHRS; CDR2 reads YFSETQ. This CDR3 reads CASSLVSGGETQYF. The CDR3 DNA follows: TGCGCCAGCAGCTTGGTGAGCGGGGGAGAGACCCAGTACTTC. Full variable domain (outside the CDR3, taken from reference TRBV5-1 and TRBJ2-5): KAGVTQTPRYLIKTRGQQVTLSCSPISGHRSVSWYQQTPGQGLQFLFEYFSETQRNKGNFPGRFSGRQFSNSRSEMNVSTLELGDSALYLCASSLVSGGETQYFGPGTRLLVL.